A selection of T cell receptor beta chains follows, all from one sample in a study of neurological immune-mediated disorders. MiXCR was run by TCRdb on the 5' RACE reads, yielding one entry per CDR3 protein. The top ten clones hold roughly 27% of a sample with 28,000 or so distinct CDR3 sequences, about 15% of them seen once. The specimen was PBMCs. These receptors were collected from a man between 65 and 85 years old in good health. Both conserved end residues are part of each CDR3. Each record gives: clone size, J gene, V gene, D gene, CDR3 DNA, CDR3 protein. D genes are given only for firm matches. Size values are once, few and many counts, or a class for expanded clones, and some rows have none.

>many|TRBJ2-7|TRBV12-3/TRBV12-4|TRBD1
TGTGCCAGCAGTCCGCGACAGGGGGGCTACGAGCAGTACTTC
CASSPRQGGYEQYF
>many|TRBJ2-7|TRBV7-2|TRBD1
TGTGCCAGCAGCATGGGGACAGGGTTTTACGAGCAGTACTTC
CASSMGTGFYEQYF
>NA|TRBJ2-7|TRBV4-3|NA
TGCTCCAGCAGCCAAGAATATTGGCGTTACGAGCAGTACTTC
CSSSQEYWRYEQYF
>many|TRBJ2-2|TRBV7-2|TRBD1
TGTGCCAGCAGCTTGAGGGGGCCCCCGAACACCGGGGAGCTGTTTTTT
CASSLRGPPNTGELFF
>many|TRBJ1-2|TRBV19|NA
TGTGCCAGTAGTGCGGACGAGGTCTATGGCTACACCTTC
CASSADEVYGYTF
>many|TRBJ1-1|TRBV15|NA
TGTGCCACCAGCAGAGGTACAGGGCTGAACACTGAAGCTTTCTTT
CATSRGTGLNTEAFF
>many|TRBJ1-5|TRBV5-1|NA
TGCGCCAGCAGATTTACAGCTACCAGGAGCAATCAGCCCCAGCATTTT
CASRFTATRSNQPQHF
>few|TRBJ2-2|TRBV28|TRBD2
TGTGCCAGCAGCCCAGGACTAGCGGGGGGTTCAACTGCGAACACCGGGGAGCTGTTTTTT
CASSPGLAGGSTANTGELFF
>many|TRBJ1-1|TRBV5-1|NA
TGCGCCAGCAGCTTCACCGGGACGAACACTGAAGCTTTCTTT
CASSFTGTNTEAFF
>many|TRBJ2-3|TRBV5-1|NA
TGCGCCAGCAGCGACGCTTGGACAGGCACAGATACGCAGTATTTT
CASSDAWTGTDTQYF
>many|TRBJ1-1|TRBV7-9|NA
TGTGCCAGCAGCCCATACACTGAAGCTTTCTTT
CASSPYTEAFF
>many|TRBJ2-1|TRBV20-1|NA
TGCAGTGCTAGAGCTGGATCCTACAATGAGCAGTTCTTC
CSARAGSYNEQFF
>many|TRBJ2-7|TRBV20-1|NA
TGCAGTGCTAGAGCCGGGACGGACTACGAGCAGTACTTC
CSARAGTDYEQYF
>many|TRBJ2-5|TRBV5-5|TRBD2
TGTGCCAGCAGCTTCGGGACTAGCGGGGGCCGGGAGACCCAGTACTTC
CASSFGTSGGRETQYF
>many|TRBJ2-1|TRBV6-2/TRBV6-3|TRBD1
TGTGCCAGTACCCCGAGGACAGGGGGTGAGTTTTCCAATGAGCAGTTCTTC
CASTPRTGGEFSNEQFF
>many|TRBJ2-7|TRBV6-5|NA
TGTGCCAGCAGCCCCAGGGGAACGTCCTACGAGCAGTACTTC
CASSPRGTSYEQYF
>many|TRBJ2-3|TRBV5-1|NA
TGCGCCAGCAGCTTGGACCTGACTAGTTTCAAAGATACGCAGTATTTT
CASSLDLTSFKDTQYF
>many|TRBJ1-2|TRBV12-3/TRBV12-4|NA
TGTGCCAGCAGGGCTGAAAGGGTCGGAGGCTACACCTTC
CASRAERVGGYTF
>many|TRBJ2-2|TRBV20-1|TRBD1
TGCAGTGCTAGACCCGGGACAGGGTACACCGGGGAGCTGTTTTTT
CSARPGTGYTGELFF
>many|TRBJ1-1|TRBV5-6|NA
TGTGCCAGCAAATTACAGGGCGCTCCGAACACTGAAGCTTTCTTT
CASKLQGAPNTEAFF
>many|TRBJ1-6|TRBV7-6|TRBD1
TGTGCCAGCAGCCCAGGGACAGGCCGGAGCTCCTATAATTCACCCCTCCACTTT
CASSPGTGRSSYNSPLHF
>many|TRBJ2-3|TRBV7-9|TRBD1
TGTGCCAGCAGCTCGGACAGGAGCACAGATACGCAGTATTTT
CASSSDRSTDTQYF
>many|TRBJ1-4|TRBV20-1|NA
TGCAGTGCTAGATTCAGGGAGACCGAAAAACTGTTTTTT
CSARFRETEKLFF
>many|TRBJ2-3|TRBV2|TRBD2
TGTGCCAGCAGTGAATATGGAGCGGGGCCCACAGATACGCAGTATTTT
CASSEYGAGPTDTQYF
>few|TRBJ1-2|TRBV27|NA
TGTGCCAGCAGGGGGTGGGGGGGACCCTATGGCTACACCTTC
CASRGWGGPYGYTF
>many|TRBJ1-2|TRBV10-3|NA
TGTGCCATCAGTGAGGAGAGGGGGTCTAATGGCTACACCTTC
CAISEERGSNGYTF
>NA|TRBJ2-1|TRBV12-3/TRBV12-4|TRBD2
TGTGCCAGCAGTTTAGGGGCGGGGGGCCACAATGAGCAATTCTTC
CASSLGAGGHNEQFF
>many|TRBJ2-5|TRBV7-7|NA
TGTGCCAGCTCGGGGCAGGGGTATGAGACCCAGTACTTC
CASSGQGYETQYF
>many|TRBJ2-1|TRBV20-1|NA
TGCAGTGCTAGTGGAAGGGTTTCCTACAATGAGCAGTTCTTC
CSASGRVSYNEQFF
>many|TRBJ1-4|TRBV20-1|TRBD1
TGCAGTGCTCCCCGGGACAGGGCTGAAAAACTGTTTTTT
CSAPRDRAEKLFF
>many|TRBJ2-3|TRBV20-1|TRBD2
TGCAGTGCTAGAGTAGGACTAGCGGGGGGGCCCCCAGATACGCAGTATTTT
CSARVGLAGGPPDTQYF
>many|TRBJ1-5|TRBV3-1|NA
TGTGCCAGCAGCCAAGATGGGACAAACACTCAGCCCCAGCATTTT
CASSQDGTNTQPQHF
>many|TRBJ2-7|TRBV7-8|NA
TGTGCCAGCAGAGCAGGGTTAGGGTCCTACGAGCAGTACTTC
CASRAGLGSYEQYF
>NA|TRBJ2-3|TRBV4-3|NA
TGCGCCAGCAGCCAAGGTTCCAGGGGCACCGATACGCAGTATTTT
CASSQGSRGTDTQYF
>many|TRBJ1-4|TRBV4-2|TRBD1
TGTGCCAGCAGCCAGACGACAGGGGGCGTCGAAAAACTGTTTTTT
CASSQTTGGVEKLFF
>many|TRBJ1-4|TRBV24-1|TRBD1
TGTGCCACCAGTGGACGGACAGGGTCATTGACGGCAACTAATGAAAAACTGTTTTTT
CATSGRTGSLTATNEKLFF
>few|TRBJ1-3|TRBV7-2|NA
TGTGCCAGCAGCTTGGACACCTCTGGAAACACCATATATTTT
CASSLDTSGNTIYF
>many|TRBJ1-2|TRBV9|NA
TGTGCCAGCAGCGTAGGGGGACCACAGCCCTATGGCTACACCTTC
CASSVGGPQPYGYTF
>few|TRBJ2-7|TRBV12-5|NA
TGTGCTTGTGGTTTTGGGGGGCTTTACGAGCAGTACTTC
CACGFGGLYEQYF
>many|TRBJ1-6|TRBV5-5|TRBD1
TGTGCCAGCGGACGTCGCCCCGGGACAGGGTTTACCTATAATTCACCCCTCCACTTT
CASGRRPGTGFTYNSPLHF
>NA|TRBJ2-3|TRBV28|NA
TGTGCCAGCAGCTCCCTGGGGGGATCGACAGATACGCAGTATTTT
CASSSLGGSTDTQYF
>NA|TRBJ2-3|TRBV4-1|NA
TGCGCCAGCAGCTTAACCCGGGATACGCAGTATTTT
CASSLTRDTQYF
>NA|TRBJ1-1|TRBV5-6|TRBD1
TGTGCCAGCAGCCCAGGACAGGGGCTAAGGATGGATTTCTTT
CASSPGQGLRMDFF
>many|TRBJ2-1|TRBV6-2/TRBV6-3|TRBD2
TGTGCCAGCCTAGCGGGGGGCGGGGGTTACAATGAGCAGTTCTTC
CASLAGGGGYNEQFF
>many|TRBJ2-3|TRBV7-2|TRBD1
TGTGCCAGCAGCTTAATGGGACAGGGCACAGATACGCAGTATTTT
CASSLMGQGTDTQYF
>many|TRBJ2-1|TRBV7-2|NA
TGTGCCAGCAGATCCAAGGAGGGGGGGGTTTACAATGAGCAGTTCTTC
CASRSKEGGVYNEQFF
>many|TRBJ2-3|TRBV11-2|TRBD2
TGTGCCAGCAGCTTCTTAAGCGGGGGGCTACCTAAACGCACAGATACGCAGTATTTT
CASSFLSGGLPKRTDTQYF
>NA|TRBJ1-1|TRBV20-1|NA
TGCAGTGCTAGAGATTGGCGGGATACTGAAGCTTTCTTT
CSARDWRDTEAFF
>many|TRBJ1-5|TRBV7-2|NA
TGTGCCAGCAGCACTAACACAGGGTCCAATCAGCCCCAGCATTTT
CASSTNTGSNQPQHF
>many|TRBJ2-3|TRBV6-1|NA
TGTGCCAGCAGATGGTTGGCGACTAGCACAGATACGCAGTATTTT
CASRWLATSTDTQYF
>many|TRBJ1-2|TRBV24-1|TRBD1
TGTGCCACGATGCCGGGACAGGGGGAATGGAACTATGGCTACACCTTC
CATMPGQGEWNYGYTF
>many|TRBJ2-7|TRBV7-6|NA
TGTGCCAGCAGCTTACAGGGGGGCGACTCCTACGAGCAGTACTTC
CASSLQGGDSYEQYF
>NA|TRBJ2-7|TRBV20-1|TRBD1
TGCAGTGCTTTGGGGGGACAGGGGGCTTACGAGCAGTACTTC
CSALGGQGAYEQYF
>many|TRBJ1-2|TRBV20-1|TRBD1
TGCAGTGCTCTTGACAGGGGTGGCTATGGCTACACCTTC
CSALDRGGYGYTF
>many|TRBJ2-7|TRBV20-1|NA
TGCAGTGCTAACGGCGAAAGGAGCCTCTACGAGCAGTACTTC
CSANGERSLYEQYF
>many|TRBJ2-3|TRBV5-6|NA
TGTGCCAGCAGCTTGCAACACATCACAGATACGCAGTATTTT
CASSLQHITDTQYF
>many|TRBJ1-5|TRBV20-1|TRBD1
TGCAGTGCTAGAGAGAACAGGGGTAGCAATCAGCCCCAGCATTTT
CSARENRGSNQPQHF
>many|TRBJ2-3|TRBV20-1|TRBD1
TGCAGTGCTAGGGGTACAGGGGGCACAGATACGCAGTATTTT
CSARGTGGTDTQYF